This T cell receptor (beta chain) derives from a study of cytomegalovirus exposure and HLA in healthy donors. Germline V CDR1 and CDR2: SGHAT, FQNNGV. V dropped 1 base and J dropped 0 bases, with 9 bases sitting between them. This CDR3 is built from 16 residues. This clone was seen a single time. Only in-frame clones appear in the TCRdb table, and some are missing; sequencing was by immunoSEQ multiplex PCR. This sample yields approximately 140,000 clones, of which 80% to 90% are seen a single time; 7.9% belongs to the top ten. Input material: PBMCs. V is TRBV11-2 and J is TRBJ1-4; no clear D gene. This TCR came from a woman under 30 in good health and CMV-seropositive. The CDR3 here is CASSLGELTTNEKLFF. The CDR3 DNA reads as TGTGCCAGCAGCTTAGGAGAGTTAACAACTAATGAAAAACTGTTTTTT.